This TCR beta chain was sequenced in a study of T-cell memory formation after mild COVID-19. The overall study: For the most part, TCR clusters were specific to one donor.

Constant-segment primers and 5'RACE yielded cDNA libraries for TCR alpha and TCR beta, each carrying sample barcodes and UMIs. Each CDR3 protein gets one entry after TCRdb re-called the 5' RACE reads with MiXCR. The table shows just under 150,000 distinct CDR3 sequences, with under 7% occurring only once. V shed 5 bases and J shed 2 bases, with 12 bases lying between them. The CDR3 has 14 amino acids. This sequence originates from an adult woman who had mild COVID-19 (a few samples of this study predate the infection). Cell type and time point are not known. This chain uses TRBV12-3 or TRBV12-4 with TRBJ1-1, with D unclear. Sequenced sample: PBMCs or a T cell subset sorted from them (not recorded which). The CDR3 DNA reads TGTGCCAGCAGTCCCCGGTGGGTAAACACTGAAGCTTTCTTT. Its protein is CASSPRWVNTEAFF.